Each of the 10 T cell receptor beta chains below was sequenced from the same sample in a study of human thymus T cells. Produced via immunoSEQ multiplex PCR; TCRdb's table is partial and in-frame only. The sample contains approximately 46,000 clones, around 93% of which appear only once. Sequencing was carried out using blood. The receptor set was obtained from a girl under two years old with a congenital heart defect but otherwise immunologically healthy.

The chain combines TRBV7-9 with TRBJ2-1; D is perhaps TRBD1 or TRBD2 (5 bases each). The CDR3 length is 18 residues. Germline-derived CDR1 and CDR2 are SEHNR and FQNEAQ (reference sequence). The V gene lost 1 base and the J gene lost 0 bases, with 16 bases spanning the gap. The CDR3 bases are TGTGCCAGCAGCTTAGGCTACGGGGCCAGGAGCTCCTACAATGAGCAGTTCTTC. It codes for CASSLGYGARSSYNEQFF.

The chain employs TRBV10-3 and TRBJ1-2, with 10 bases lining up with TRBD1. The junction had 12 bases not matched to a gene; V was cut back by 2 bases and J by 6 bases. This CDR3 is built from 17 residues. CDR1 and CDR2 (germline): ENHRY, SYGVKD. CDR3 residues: CAISEVGGTGASDGYTF. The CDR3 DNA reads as TGTGCCATCAGTGAGGTGGGCGGGACAGGGGCATCAGATGGCTACACCTTC.

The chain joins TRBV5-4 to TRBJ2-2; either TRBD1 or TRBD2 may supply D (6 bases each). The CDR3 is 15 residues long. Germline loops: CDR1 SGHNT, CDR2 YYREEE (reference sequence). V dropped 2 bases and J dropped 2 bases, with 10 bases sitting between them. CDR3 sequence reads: CASSLTGANTGELFF. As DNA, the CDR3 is TGTGCCAGCAGCTTAACGGGGGCCAACACCGGGGAGCTGTTTTTT.

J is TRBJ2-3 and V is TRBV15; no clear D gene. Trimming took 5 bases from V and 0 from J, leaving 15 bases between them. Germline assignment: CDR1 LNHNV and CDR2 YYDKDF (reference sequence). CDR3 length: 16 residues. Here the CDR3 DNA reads TGTGCCACCAGCCGTACCCCCCCCACTAGCACAGATACGCAGTATTTT. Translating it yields CATSRTPPTSTDTQYF. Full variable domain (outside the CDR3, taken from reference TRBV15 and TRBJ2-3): DAMVIQNPRYQVTQFGKPVTLSCSQTLNHNVMYWYQQKSSQAPKLLFHYYDKDFNNEADTPDNFQSRRPNTSFCFLDIRSPGLGDTAMYLCATSRTPPTSTDTQYFGPGTRLTVL.

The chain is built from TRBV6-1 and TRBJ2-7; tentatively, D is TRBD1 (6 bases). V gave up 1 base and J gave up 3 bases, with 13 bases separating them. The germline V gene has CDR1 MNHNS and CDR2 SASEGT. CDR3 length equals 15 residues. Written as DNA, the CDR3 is TGTGCCAGCAGTGAAGTTAGACAGGCGGTCTACGAGCAGTACTTC. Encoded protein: CASSEVRQAVYEQYF.

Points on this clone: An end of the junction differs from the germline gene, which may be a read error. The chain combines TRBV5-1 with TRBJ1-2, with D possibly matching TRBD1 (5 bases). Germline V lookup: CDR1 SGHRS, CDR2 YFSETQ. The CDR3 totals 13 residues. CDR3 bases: TGCGCCAGAAGCTCCGGGACGGGCTATGGCTACACCTTC. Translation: CARSSGTGYGYTF.

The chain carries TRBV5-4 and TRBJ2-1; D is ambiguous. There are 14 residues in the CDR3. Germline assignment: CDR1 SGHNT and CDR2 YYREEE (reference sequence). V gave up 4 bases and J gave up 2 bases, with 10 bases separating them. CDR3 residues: CASSGRNPYNEQFF. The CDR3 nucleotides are TGTGCCAGCAGCGGCAGGAATCCCTACAATGAGCAGTTCTTC.

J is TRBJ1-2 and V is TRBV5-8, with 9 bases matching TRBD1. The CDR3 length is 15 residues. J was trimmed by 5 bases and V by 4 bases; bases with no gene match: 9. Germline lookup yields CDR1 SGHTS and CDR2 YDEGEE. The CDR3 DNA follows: TGTGCCAGCAGCCCACGGGACAGGGCAAGTTATGGCTACACCTTC. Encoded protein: CASSPRDRASYGYTF.

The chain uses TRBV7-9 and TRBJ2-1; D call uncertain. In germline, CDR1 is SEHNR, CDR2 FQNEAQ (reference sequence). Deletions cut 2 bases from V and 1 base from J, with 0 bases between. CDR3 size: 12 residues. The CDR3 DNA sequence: TGTGCCAGCAGCTTATCCTACAATGAGCAGTTCTTC. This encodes CASSLSYNEQFF.

The CDR3 bases are TGCGCCAGCAGTGGTGGGACTAGCGGGGCGGACTACGAGCAGTACTTC. Its protein product is CASSGGTSGADYEQYF. This chain links TRBV10-1 with TRBJ2-7; 13 bases match TRBD2. In germline, CDR1 is WNHNN, CDR2 SYGVQD (reference sequence). There are 16 residues in the CDR3. J lost 3 bases, V lost 4 bases, and 6 bases had no gene match.